Included here is one TCR beta chain sequence, with context. Its antigen is currently not known. There are no base qualities to consult, and no much larger clone falls within one base. The time point label, as the study defines it: sampled during chronic HIV-1 infection. Peptide stimulation included anti-CD28 and anti-CD49d co-stimulation, and activated CD8+ T cells were sorted as CD69+CD137+. KY11-specific CD8+ T cells were identified only by peptide stimulation because HLA class I tetramers were unavailable for this epitope. Activated CD8+ T cells were obtained by stimulating PBMCs overnight for around 17 hours with NAE or AE peptide at approximately 1 ug/mL. Ficoll density gradient separation was used to isolate peripheral blood mononuclear cells from leukapheresis or whole blood, after which the cells were cryopreserved. Single CD8+ T cells were sorted on a BD FACS Aria III into 96-well plates containing lysis buffer.

These data are taken from a study of CD8 T cells and mutated HIV epitopes (TCRdb year 2021). For the study in its entirety: Among the chronically infected subjects, every one except a single subject was naive to antiretroviral therapy. TL10, KY11, RF10 and TY8 were used as the epitopes. Of 165 subjects screened, the criteria for sorting epitope-specific T cells were met by only a subset. The cohort comprised seven chronically and a handful of acutely HIV-infected subjects. The epitopes tested varied from subject to subject, and RF10 was the only epitope looked at in both acute and chronic HIV infection. This study used single-cell sequencing of TCR alpha/beta chains from CD8+ T cells that recognised non-adapted (NAE) and adapted (AE) versions of four HIV Nef epitopes.

The library was obtained by single-cell sequencing. Single-cell cDNA was generated by a method adapted from Smart-seq2 and MARS-Seq, in which oligo-dT primers with well-specific UMIs and KAPA HiFi first-round PCR were used. Nested PCR was performed on pooled first-round products with template-switch oligo forward primers and barcoded reverse primers specific to the TCR alpha and beta chains. The products were purified with AMPure XP, indexed with TruSeq adapters, and then quantified with the KAPA Universal qPCR Library Quantification Kit. An Illumina MiSeq running 2x300 bp paired-end chemistry was used to sequence the TCR libraries. As for how the authors treated the data: After quality filtering, reads were demultiplexed to wells and mapped to the TCRA and TCRB loci, after which clonotypes were assigned with MiXCR and analysis was performed in VGAS. A modified version of the VDJfasta platform was used to deconvolute the TCR data. Large-scale cross-plate contamination was ruled out by analysing CDR3 overlap between plates. Clonality was calculated as one minus the ratio of unique productive CDR3s to total productive CDR3s. Through fastp at Q25 and MiXCR, TCRdb rebuilt clones from the public reads, retaining in-frame beta chains. When rows share a CDR3 protein, they turn into one entry using the most common DNA and genes. TCRdb assigned the V and J calls; the authors' analysis was not used. The sample includes around 590 distinct CDR3 sequences, with more than 45% observed a single time. The ten biggest clones cover roughly two thirds of the sample.

From its cysteine to its phenylalanine, the CDR3 spans 12 amino acids. The CDR3 DNA has 36 bases and is translated from base 1. Deletion took 6 bases off V and 11 bases off J, with a span of 19 bases between the germline ends. Via the germline V gene, CDR1 is SQVTM and CDR2 ANQGSEA. Points the paper makes about the study in general: Single-reactive CD8+ T cells were seen only in acutely infected subjects, suggesting possible clonal selection between acute and chronic infection. During chronic infection, the CD8+ TCR repertoires that recognised the NAE form and the AE form seemed to overlap almost entirely, pointing to largely cross-reactive clonotypes. Multiple alpha and beta chain CDR3s were present in some wells, and only cells with both an alpha and a beta chain were included. The authors acknowledged that the main limitations were the small number of subjects and how diverse the clinical presentations of those subjects were. Higher clonality was observed in dual tetramer+ cells from chronic subjects than in those from acute subjects (mean difference around 0.32), although the study was underpowered for detection of a significant difference.

The sequence came from a woman younger than 30 with HIV-1 infection. The material sequenced was CD8+ T cells from blood cultured with a non-adapted viral peptide, taken during chronic HIV-1 infection. What the cell subset or site label conveys for this sample: CD69+CD137+ cells after non-adapted KY11 peptide stimulation. The chain was built from TRBV29-1 and TRBJ1-1; TRBD1 is possibly the D segment (6 matching bases). The CDR3 corresponds to CSVELQGPRAFF. The nucleotide sequence is given as TGCAGCGTCGAGCTACAGGGCCCCCGGGCTTTCTTT. When the CDR3 is completed using the reference TRBV29-1 and TRBJ1-1 genes on either side, the full variable domain is SAVISQKPSRDICQRGTSLTIQCQVDSQVTMMFWYRQQPGQSLTLIATANQGSEATYESGFVIDKFPISRPNLTFSTLTVSNMSPEDSSIYLCSVELQGPRAFFGQGTRLTVV.